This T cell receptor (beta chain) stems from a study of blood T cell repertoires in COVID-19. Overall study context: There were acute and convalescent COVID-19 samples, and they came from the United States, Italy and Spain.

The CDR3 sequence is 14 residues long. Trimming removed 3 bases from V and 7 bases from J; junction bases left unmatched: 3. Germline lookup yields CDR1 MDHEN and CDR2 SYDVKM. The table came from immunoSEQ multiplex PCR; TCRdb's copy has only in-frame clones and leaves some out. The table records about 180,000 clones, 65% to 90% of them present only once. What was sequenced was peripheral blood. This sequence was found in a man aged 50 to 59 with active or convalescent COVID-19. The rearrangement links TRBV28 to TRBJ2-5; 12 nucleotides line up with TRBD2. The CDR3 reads CASSFTGLAGTQYF. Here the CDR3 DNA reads TGTGCCAGCAGTTTCACGGGACTAGCGGGGACCCAGTACTTC.